The clone carrying this T cell receptor (beta chain) has just a few counts. Its antigen is not known. The CDR3 sequence is 14 residues long. Losses at the gene ends were 5 bases for V and 7 bases for J; bases not matched to a gene: 11. The germline gives CDR1 MNHEY, CDR2 SMNVEV (reference sequence). One entry per CDR3 protein, called by TCRdb with MiXCR from the reads. There are 45,000 to 60,000 distinct CDR3 sequences in the sample; over 15% occur only once, and 60% to 65% lies in the top ten. The data belong to a study of T cell repertoires in cytomegalovirus infection. Findings and caveats of the study: Ex vivo responses were dominated by HLA-C-restricted CMV-specific TCR beta clonotypes.

The chain employs TRBV27 and TRBJ2-7; 7 bases are shared with TRBD2. The TCR originated in a human donor in good health (CMV status not recorded). Some clones in this sample may be carry-over from other donors' samples. The sequenced sample was CD8+ T cells from cultured PBMCs, obtained from culture after CMV antigen stimulation. This CDR3 reads CASSQTSNSWEQYF. For the CDR3, the DNA is TGTGCCAGCAGTCAGACTAGCAACTCGTGGGAGCAGTACTTC.